This TCR beta chain came from a study of shared clonotypes between healthy human individuals. Whole-study findings and limits: Naive subsets generally exceeded memory subsets in estimated richness.

Clones were read by immunoSEQ multiplex PCR, and TCRdb kept only the in-frame ones, dropping some. The data show around 700,000 clones, around 90% seen once. The naive CD8 fraction comprised CD45RO-negative cells positively selected for CCR7 and excluded terminally differentiated effector memory CD45RA+ cells. This clone was detected once. Its specificity is not known. This CDR3 is 14 amino acids long. Germline V CDR1 and CDR2: SNHLY, FYNNEI. V and J are TRBV2 and TRBJ2-3; 9 nucleotides align to TRBD2. This clonotype was sampled from a young man in good health. What was sequenced was naive CD8+ T cells sorted from blood. The chain's CDR3 is CASPIAGGTDTQYF. The CDR3 DNA sequence: TGTGCGAGCCCGATAGCGGGAGGCACAGATACGCAGTATTTT.